Described below is a single TCR beta chain sequence and its context. The CDR3 sequence is 19 residues long. Looked up from germline, CDR1 is LGHNA and CDR2 is YNFKEQ. V was pared by 1 base and J by 4 bases, with 17 bases of the junction left unmatched. The sample is drawn from a study of technical replicates of blood from a few donors. TCRdb's copy holds only in-frame clones and misses some; the assay was immunoSEQ multiplex PCR. The sample records over 90,000 clones, approximately 96% being singletons. The chain employs TRBV4-2 and TRBJ2-3, with TRBD2 matching over 7 bases. Source material: T cells isolated from PBMCs. This receptor was taken from a human donor in good health. CDR3 amino acids: CASSQGSETPVGRADTQYF. In DNA form, the CDR3 reads TGTGCCAGCAGCCAAGGCAGTGAGACTCCCGTTGGGAGGGCAGATACGCAGTATTTT.